Detailed here is one T cell receptor beta chain. Its target is unknown. Profiling relied on immunoSEQ multiplex PCR, and the TCRdb table lists in-frame clones only, not all of them. This repertoire shows about 170,000 clones, 87% found once; its top ten account for approximately 0.97%. The entry originates in a study of T cell responses to AZD1222 COVID-19 vaccine. Findings and limits, study-wide: Spike-wide vaccine-associated CD4 TCRs dominated at 160-218 and 743-854.

Per the germline V gene, CDR1 is PRHDT and CDR2 is FYEKMQ (reference sequence). The CDR3 has 13 residues. Trimming took off 1 base at V and 9 bases at J, with 10 bases between the two ends. This chain connects TRBV13 to TRBJ2-1; D ambiguous. The starting material was peripheral blood, obtained 28 days after the second AZD1222 dose. This receptor was identified in an adult who received the AZD1222 COVID-19 vaccine. In nucleotides, the CDR3 is TGTGCCAGCAGCTTAGAGTCAGCTACTGAGCAGTTCTTC. It translates to CASSLESATEQFF. The entire variable domain, with the rest obtained from reference TRBV13 and TRBJ2-1, is as follows: AAGVIQSPRHLIKEKRETATLKCYPIPRHDTVYWYQQGPGQDPQFLISFYEKMQSDKGSIPDRFSAQQFSDYHSELNMSSLELGDSALYFCASSLESATEQFFGPGTRLTVL.